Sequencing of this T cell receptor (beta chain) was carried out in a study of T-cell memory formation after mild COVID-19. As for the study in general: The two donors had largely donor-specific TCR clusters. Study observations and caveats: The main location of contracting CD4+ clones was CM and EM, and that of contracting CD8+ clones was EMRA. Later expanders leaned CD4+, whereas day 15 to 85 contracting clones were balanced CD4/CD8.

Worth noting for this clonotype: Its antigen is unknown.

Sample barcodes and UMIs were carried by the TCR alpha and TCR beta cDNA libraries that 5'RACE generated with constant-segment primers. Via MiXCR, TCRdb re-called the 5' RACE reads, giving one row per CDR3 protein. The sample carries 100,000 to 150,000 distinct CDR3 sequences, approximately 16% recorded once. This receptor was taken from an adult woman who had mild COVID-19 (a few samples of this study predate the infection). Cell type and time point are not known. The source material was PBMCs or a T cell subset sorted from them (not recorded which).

The CDR3 reads CASSPGTGDTEAFF. The CDR3 coding sequence is TGCGCCAGCAGCCCGGGGACAGGGGACACTGAAGCTTTCTTT. The chain uses TRBV5-1 and TRBJ1-1; 10 nucleotides match TRBD1. Germline CDR1 SGHRS, CDR2 YFSETQ. CDR3 length equals 14 residues. The ends lost 4 bases at V and 3 bases at J; junction bases unmatched: 3.